This T cell receptor (beta chain) derives from a study of neurological immune-mediated disorders. Study-level findings and limits: The most TCR clonal expansion was seen in HTLV-1-associated myelopathy, whereas the least was seen in multiple sclerosis, below the level in healthy controls.

One entry per CDR3 protein, called by TCRdb with MiXCR from the 5' RACE reads. Among fewer than 90,000 distinct CDR3 sequences listed, 10% were seen once. Time point given: longitudinal time-point 1 (baseline). Volunteers attending a blood bank in Maryland, USA, served as healthy controls. This clonotype was counted many times. The antigen is unknown. The V gene's germline CDR1 is SGHAT and CDR2 FQNNGV. The V end was cut by 3 bases, the J end by 8 bases, with 6 bases between. The CDR3 runs 11 residues. This receptor was identified in a young man in good health. Sequenced material: PBMCs. The chain couples TRBV11-2 to TRBJ2-3; no definite D call. For the CDR3, the DNA is TGTGCCAGCAGCTTGGCTACTACGCAGTATTTT. Its protein product is CASSLATTQYF.